A selection of T cell receptor beta chains follows, all from one sample in a study of blood T cell repertoires in COVID-19. Clones were read by immunoSEQ multiplex PCR, and TCRdb kept only the in-frame ones, dropping some. Of a few hundred thousand clones listed, 65% to 90% were seen once; the top ten hold around 7.8%. Input material: peripheral blood. The origin of the receptors is a human donor in a cohort sampled during active COVID-19. Each CDR3 is given with its conserved first and last residue. A D gene is named only where the DNA matches it firmly.

V gene	D gene	CDR3 protein
TRBV7-9	TRBD2	CASASTSGGHEQYF
TRBV7-3	NA	CASSATGGRDTQYF
TRBV19	NA	CASNRENNLPNQPQHF
TRBV2	TRBD2	CASSDPGTSDIQYF
TRBV29-1	TRBD1	CSALDRDNTGELFF
TRBV29-1	NA	CSVIQGGEGYTF
TRBV2	TRBD1	CASKGTVFIRAFF
TRBV30	NA	CAWSGAVGNTIYF
TRBV19	TRBD1	CASSTSTGRNEKLFF
TRBV3-1/TRBV3-2	TRBD1	CASRQKTGTGGYEQYF
TRBV4-1	NA	CASSQDTQGWSNQPQHF
TRBV28	TRBD1	CASSPGQGGLSGAFF
TRBV19	NA	CASSKQGGSTKAFF
TRBV14	NA	CASSQDIMLGRTRQTSSYEQYF
TRBV29-1	NA	CSVEDRIQYF
TRBV5-1	NA	CASSQAGSGYGYTF
TRBV29-1	NA	CSVQRGADEKLFF
TRBV6-5	NA	CASTNSDTQYF
TRBV6-1	TRBD1	CASSEDGTGASYNSPLHF
TRBV27	NA	CASSWGPTYEQYF
TRBV5-1	TRBD2	CASSSSGASYNEQFF
TRBV5-6	NA	CASSEWSRGQYF
TRBV6-5	TRBD1	CASSDSGQGRYGYTF
TRBV19	TRBD1	CASRDRGVTEAFF
TRBV5-1	NA	CASSSYITDTQYF
TRBV6-5	TRBD1	CASSWTGNNDGYTF
TRBV12-5	TRBD1	CASGLGQGEAFF
TRBV6-4	NA	CASSDEENTEAFF
TRBV11-3	TRBD1	CASSLGDGTGVF
TRBV3-1/TRBV3-2	NA	CASSQGEVPLRGYTF
TRBV6-5	TRBD1	CASSRGTEIRNTIYF
TRBV5-1	TRBD1	CASSVGTGWYYGYTF
TRBV5-6	NA	CASSLEPQDSYEQYF
TRBV5-6	NA	CASSLSGYGNTIYF
TRBV11-2	TRBD1	CASSHRTGSNTEAFF
TRBV3-1/TRBV3-2	TRBD2	CASGPSGGTDTQYF
TRBV29-1	NA	CSVANLDGKAEAFF
TRBV5-4	TRBD1	CASSLTGQGAQVRETQYF
TRBV4-2	TRBD1	CASSQGLGRRGRNTIYF